The text below deals with one TCR beta chain. Its antigen is as yet unknown. Per the germline V gene, CDR1 is SGHKS and CDR2 is YYEKEE (reference sequence). Trimming took off 4 bases at V and 4 bases at J, with 11 bases between the two ends. CDR3 size: 13 residues. The PBMCs studied were ones that came from 8 to 10 ml fresh peripheral blood. The investigators amplified TCR beta CDR3 regions from RNA transcripts. With the HTBI primer set, the TCR CDR3 went through a first round of RT-PCR. TCRdb passed the multiplex PCR reads through MiXCR, listing each CDR3 protein once. The sample gives roughly 800,000 distinct CDR3 sequences, 35% to 45% of which show up once; about 8.9% is in the top ten. This specimen comes from a study of T cells in Graves' hyperthyroidism and ophthalmopathy. Notes on the study in general: A model built on 13 V-J features separated ophthalmopathy from stable hyperthyroidism.

The chain recombines TRBV5-5 with TRBJ1-1; D not resolved. The origin of this receptor is a man between 18 and 29 years old with Graves' hyperthyroidism. Sample: blood. CDR3 in amino acids: CASSRRPATEAFF. In nucleotides, the CDR3 is TGTGCCAGCAGCCGGCGGCCGGCCACTGAAGCTTTCTTT. The full variable domain, its missing parts supplied by reference TRBV5-5 and TRBJ1-1, is DAGVTQSPTHLIKTRGQQVTLRCSPISGHKSVSWYQQVLGQGPQFIFQYYEKEERGRGNFPDRFSARQFPNYSSELNVNALLLGDSALYLCASSRRPATEAFFGQGTRLTVV.